This passage covers 24 T cell receptor beta chains from one sample sequenced in a study of blood T cell repertoires in COVID-19. TCRdb's table, derived via immunoSEQ multiplex PCR, lists solely in-frame clones and lacks some. The data show hundreds of thousands of clones, with about 90% seen just once and 0.9% to 1.2% held by the top ten. Source material: PBMCs or T cells enriched from blood (not recorded which). Receptor source: a woman aged 30 to 39 who had recovered from COVID-19.

In regard to this clone: The sample holds other DNA sequences that translate to the same CDR3. The chain combines TRBV7-9 with TRBJ2-5; D may be TRBD2 (5 bases). The CDR3 covers 13 residues. Germline values: CDR1 SEHNR, CDR2 FQNEAQ (reference sequence). V lost 6 bases and J 4 bases, leaving 12 bases between the germline ends. Here the CDR3 reads CASSLAGVETQYF. CDR3 DNA: TGTGCCAGCAGTCTAGCAGGAGTAGAGACCCAGTACTTC.

The chain links TRBV19 to TRBJ2-7; D may be TRBD2 (6 bases). CDR1 and CDR2 (germline): LNHDA, SQIVND (reference sequence). This CDR3 comprises 15 residues. Trimming removed 4 bases from V and 1 base from J, with 14 bases in between. CDR3 bases: TGTGCCAGTAGTAATTTCGCGGGGCGGTCCTACGAGCAGTACTTC. Its protein is CASSNFAGRSYEQYF.

The chain employs TRBV18 and TRBJ1-4, with 7 bases lining up with TRBD1. The trim removed 6 bases at V and 5 bases at J, leaving 9 bases unmatched. The CDR3 spans 15 residues. CDR1 and CDR2 (germline): KGHSH, LQKENI. As DNA, the CDR3 is TGTGCCAGCTCGTCGGACAGGTCCTCCAATGAAAAACTGTTTTTT. It codes for CASSSDRSSNEKLFF.

The chain joins TRBV14 to TRBJ2-7; weak D call: TRBD2 (5 bases). Deletions cut 10 bases from V and 3 bases from J, with 13 bases between. Germline V gene data show CDR1 as SGHDN and CDR2 as FVKESK. The CDR3 covers 12 residues. The CDR3 sequence is CATGFSFYEQYF. DNA of the CDR3: TGTGCCACGGGGTTTTCATTCTACGAGCAGTACTTC. Variable domain in full (rest from reference TRBV14 and TRBJ2-7): EAGVTQFPSHSVIEKGQTVTLRCDPISGHDNLYWYRRVMGKEIKFLLHFVKESKQDESGMPNNRFLAERTGGTYSTLKVQPAELEDSGVYFCATGFSFYEQYFGPGTRLTVT.

The V gene is TRBV7-9, the J gene TRBJ1-6, with 9 bases identical to TRBD1. The junction had 14 bases not matched to a gene; V was cut back by 5 bases and J by 6 bases. The CDR3 covers 18 residues. Germline lookup yields CDR1 SEHNR and CDR2 FQNEAQ (reference sequence). As DNA, the CDR3 is TGTGCCAGCAGCACCGGGACAGGGACGTTTCTCCCTAATTCACCCCTCCACTTT. Protein product: CASSTGTGTFLPNSPLHF.

V usage is TRBV7-2 and J usage is TRBJ2-7, with TRBD1 as a possible D gene (5 bases). The CDR3 length is 13 residues. Germline V gene data show CDR1 as SGHTA and CDR2 as FQGNSA. Trimming took 4 bases from V and 5 from J, leaving 12 bases between them. The CDR3, as DNA: TGTGCCAGCAGCTATCCAGGGCATGACGAGCAGTACTTC. Its protein is CASSYPGHDEQYF.

This clone turned up a few times. V gene TRBV11-2 combines with J gene TRBJ1-6, with 8 bases fitting TRBD1. V lost 1 base and J lost 2; bases outside the gene matches: 4. There are 17 residues in the CDR3. CDR1 is SGHAT, CDR2 FQNNGV, per germline. The CDR3 loop is CASSLGGTGPYNSPLHF. DNA of the CDR3: TGTGCCAGCAGCTTAGGAGGGACAGGACCCTATAATTCACCCCTCCACTTT.

This clone was seen at least ten times. This rearrangement joins TRBV11-2 to TRBJ2-3, with a tentative D call TRBD2 (6 bases). V lost 10 bases and J lost 4, with 18 bases in between. This CDR3 region has 14 residues. The germline V gene has CDR1 SGHAT and CDR2 FQNNGV. The CDR3 loop reads CATSNSPSADTQYF. Here the CDR3 DNA reads TGTGCCACTTCGAATTCCCCTAGCGCAGATACGCAGTATTTT.

The chain is built from TRBV4-1 and TRBJ1-3; D possibly corresponds to TRBD1 (6 bases). Trimming pared 4 bases from V and 8 bases from J, leaving 21 bases between. CDR1 is MGHRA, CDR2 YSYEKL, per germline. This CDR3 contains 16 residues. In DNA, the CDR3 is TGCGCCAGCAGCCGAGCTACAGGGTTCGAAGGGGACACCATATATTTT. Its protein is CASSRATGFEGDTIYF.

This clone has just one count. The rearrangement links TRBV28 to TRBJ2-7, with D perhaps matching TRBD2 (7 bases). The length of the CDR3 is 18 residues. Germline V gives CDR1 MDHEN, CDR2 SYDVKM. With 4 bases removed from V and 5 bases from J, the gap between germline ends came to 27 bases. CDR3 in amino acids: CASSSTSRGGKGGHEQYF. The CDR3 DNA reads as TGTGCCAGCAGTTCAACTTCCCGCGGGGGCAAGGGGGGCCACGAGCAGTACTTC.

CDR3 loop: CASSENRVPHEQYF. The CDR3, as DNA: TGCGCCAGCAGTGAGAACAGGGTTCCCCACGAGCAGTACTTC. The chain joins TRBV10-1 to TRBJ2-7; tentatively, D is TRBD1 (6 bases). Germline CDR1 reads WNHNN; CDR2 reads SYGVQD (reference sequence). The CDR3 is made up of 14 amino acids. Trimming pared 2 bases from V and 5 bases from J, leaving 13 bases between.

The V gene is TRBV6-1, the J gene TRBJ1-6; D not certain. Germline V gene lookup returns CDR1 MNHNS and CDR2 SASEGT. This CDR3 is built from 18 residues. Trimming shortened V by 0 bases and J by 0 bases, and 12 bases separated the two germline ends. This CDR3 reads CASSEAPDRSSYNSPLHF. CDR3 bases: TGTGCCAGCAGTGAAGCTCCCGACCGGAGCTCCTATAATTCACCCCTCCACTTT.

The chain carries TRBV4-1 and TRBJ2-7, with a weak D call TRBD1 (6 bases). From germline, CDR1 is MGHRA and CDR2 YSYEKL. The ends were cut back, 1 base at V and 4 bases at J, with 17 bases in the middle. The CDR3 is 16 residues long. The CDR3 nucleotides are TGCGCCAGCAGCCAAGCCTCCGGGACAACGAGTTACGAGCAGTACTTC. Protein product: CASSQASGTTSYEQYF.

The chain employs TRBV4-2 and TRBJ2-3, with D tentatively TRBD2 (5 bases). Germline assignment: CDR1 LGHNA and CDR2 YNFKEQ. Between the trimmed V and J ends, which lost 0 bases and 6 bases, there was a span of 10 bases. CDR3 size: 14 residues. The CDR3 nucleotides read TGTGCCAGCAGCCAAGATCTCCGCGGGGATACGCAGTATTTT. This sequence encodes CASSQDLRGDTQYF.

V usage is TRBV4-3 and J usage is TRBJ1-2; 7 positions agree with TRBD1. CDR1 LGHNA and CDR2 YSLEER come from the germline V gene. The CDR3 contains 16 residues. With 0 bases clipped from V and 4 bases from J, the junction kept 8 bases outside the gene matches. The DNA for the CDR3 is TGCGCCAGCAGCCAAGAGGGGACAGAATCGGGCTATGGCTACACCTTC. Amino acids: CASSQEGTESGYGYTF.

This clone was counted once. The chain recombines TRBV19 with TRBJ2-5; TRBD2 is a possible D gene (7 bases). The CDR3 totals 14 residues. Germline V gene data show CDR1 as LNHDA and CDR2 as SQIVND (reference sequence). Trimming shortened V by 3 bases and J by 5 bases, and 13 bases separated the two germline ends. In nucleotides, the CDR3 is TGTGCCAGTAGTATCGGGGGGCGCCTGGAGACCCAGTACTTC. Protein: CASSIGGRLETQYF.

The CDR3 DNA reads as TGTGCCAGCAGTTTAGGGAGGATGAACACTGAAGCTTTCTTT. It encodes CASSLGRMNTEAFF. The V call is TRBV27, the J call TRBJ1-1; the D is unclear. The CDR3 length is 14 residues. V was shortened by 2 bases and J by 0 bases, with 7 bases between the two germline ends. CDR1 and CDR2 from the germline V gene are MNHEY and SMNVEV (reference sequence).

The rearrangement links TRBV14 to TRBJ1-1, with TRBD1 matching 9 bases. The germline CDR1 and CDR2 sequences are SGHDN and FVKESK. The V and J ends lost 0 bases and 6 bases, in that order; junction bases with no gene match: 8. This CDR3 is 16 amino acids long. The CDR3 region is CASSQDGTGKFPEAFF. In DNA form, the CDR3 reads TGTGCCAGCAGCCAAGATGGGACAGGGAAGTTTCCTGAAGCTTTCTTT.

This clone was picked up a small number of times. The DNA is left out, because the CDR3 cannot be placed on it with certainty; the CDR3 is given as TCRdb lists it. Here the CDR3 reads CASSLGTGQGTYEQYF. The chain is built from TRBV5-1 and TRBJ2-7; TRBD1, the table's D call, lacks a check against the DNA. Germline V gene data show CDR1 as SGHRS and CDR2 as YFSETQ. The CDR3 is made up of 16 amino acids, end residues included.

This clone came up many times. The same CDR3 is also encoded by other DNA sequences in this sample. This chain uses TRBV4-3 with TRBJ2-3; 10 nucleotides match TRBD2. Looked up from germline, CDR1 is LGHNA and CDR2 is YSLEER. The CDR3 covers 16 residues. Trimming took 0 bases from V and 1 from J; bases not matched to a gene: 1. DNA of the CDR3: TGCGCCAGCAGCCAAGATCTAGCGGGGGGCACAGATACGCAGTATTTT. Its protein product is CASSQDLAGGTDTQYF.

The V call is TRBV5-1, the J call TRBJ1-2; 8 bases fit TRBD1. The V gene end was trimmed by 0 bases and the J gene end by 8 bases; junction bases not matched to a gene: 9. Germline loops: CDR1 SGHRS, CDR2 YFSETQ. The CDR3 has 15 amino acids. CDR3 DNA sequence: TGCGCCAGCAGCTTGGTGGGCCAGGGGGCCGCGGGCTACACCTTC. It yields the protein CASSLVGQGAAGYTF.

The chain combines TRBV18 with TRBJ1-5, with D maybe TRBD1 (5 bases). V gave up 3 bases and J gave up 4 bases, with 13 bases separating them. This CDR3 is built from 15 residues. The germline V gene has CDR1 KGHSH and CDR2 LQKENI. The CDR3 protein is CASSPYGRGNQPQHF. DNA for the CDR3: TGTGCCAGCTCACCTTACGGGAGGGGAAATCAGCCCCAGCATTTT.

This chain uses TRBV2 with TRBJ2-1, with a weak D call TRBD1 (6 bases). With 4 bases removed from V and 1 base from J, the gap between germline ends came to 11 bases. Germline CDR1 and CDR2: SNHLY and FYNNEI. The CDR3 is 15 residues long. The CDR3 sequence is CASSAGRGSYNEQFF. In DNA form, the CDR3 reads TGTGCCAGCAGTGCTGGCAGGGGTTCCTACAATGAGCAGTTCTTC.

Comment on this clone: Germline is not matched at one junction end, which may reflect a read error. The chain joins TRBV2 to TRBJ1-1, with 7 bases aligning to TRBD1. The CDR3 spans 14 residues. Germline loops: CDR1 SNHLY, CDR2 FYNNEI. The DNA for the CDR3 is TGTGCCAGCACTGAACCAGGGGGGAACACTGAAGCTTTCTTT. Translated, it gives CASTEPGGNTEAFF.